These 18 T cell receptor beta chains were sequenced from one sample in a study of T cells after yellow fever vaccination. MiXCR, applied by TCRdb to the 5' RACE reads, yields one record per CDR3 protein. The sample holds under 600,000 distinct CDR3 sequences, 21% seen once. The sequenced sample was PBMCs, obtained less than 25 days after the first yellow fever vaccination. Receptors originate from a man aged 18 to 30 who received the YFV17D yellow fever vaccine.

The CDR3 is CASSSLQPGELFF. The CDR3 DNA reads as TGTGCCAGCAGTTCCCTCCAACCCGGGGAGCTGTTTTTT. The rearrangement joins TRBV12-3 or TRBV12-4 to TRBJ2-2; no firm D call. This CDR3 is built from 13 residues. V was trimmed by 4 bases and J by 6 bases, leaving 9 bases between them.

The chain links TRBV7-9 to TRBJ2-7, with 8 bases aligning to TRBD1. The CDR3 totals 14 residues. Unmatched junction bases numbered 3, after V lost 4 bases and J lost 1 base. Germline loops: CDR1 SEHNR, CDR2 FQNEAQ (reference sequence). CDR3 bases: TGTGCCAGCAGCTGGGACAGGCTATCCTACGAGCAGTACTTC. It yields the protein CASSWDRLSYEQYF.

V usage is TRBV10-3 and J usage is TRBJ1-4, with D uncertain. CDR3 length equals 10 residues. The germline gives CDR1 ENHRY, CDR2 SYGVKD. V was cut by 4 bases and J by 8 bases, with 2 bases left in between. The CDR3 DNA is TGTGCCATCAGTGGAGAAAAACTGTTTTTT. Amino acid sequence: CAISGEKLFF.

This clonotype came up a few times. The rearrangement uses TRBV25-1 and TRBJ1-1; D may be TRBD1 (5 bases). V gave up 1 base and J gave up 1 base, with 16 bases separating them. CDR1 is MGHDK and CDR2 is SYGVNS in the germline V gene. The CDR3 is 17 residues long. CDR3 sequence reads: CASSEWSSDRENTEAFF. The DNA for the CDR3 is TGTGCCAGCAGTGAATGGTCTAGTGACAGAGAGAACACTGAAGCTTTCTTT.

This sequence joins TRBV7-2 and TRBJ2-3, with D perhaps matching TRBD2 (6 bases). This CDR3 region has 17 residues. Germline V gene data show CDR1 as SGHTA and CDR2 as FQGNSA. The V gene lost 1 base and the J gene lost 6 bases, with 20 bases spanning the gap. The CDR3 here is CASSLGLPRGHRDTQYF. CDR3 bases: TGTGCCAGCAGCTTAGGGCTCCCGCGGGGTCATAGGGATACGCAGTATTTT.

This clonotype was seen only a few times. This chain connects TRBV4-2 to TRBJ2-1; TRBD2 agrees at 10 bases. Germline V lookup: CDR1 LGHNA, CDR2 YNFKEQ. This CDR3 is built from 16 residues. Trimming removed 0 bases from V and 6 bases from J; junction bases left unmatched: 5. The DNA for the CDR3 is TGTGCCAGCAGCCAAGATCTAGCGGGGGACCTCAATGAGCAGTTCTTC. Its translation: CASSQDLAGDLNEQFF.

This sequence joins TRBV11-2 and TRBJ2-1, with 10 bases aligning to TRBD2. Germline CDR1 reads SGHAT; CDR2 reads FQNNGV. The J segment lost 7 bases and the V segment lost 5 bases, leaving 8 bases of the junction unmatched. The CDR3 runs to 15 residues. This CDR3 is CASSRPGLARNEQFF. The DNA of the CDR3 is TGTGCCAGCAGCCGACCGGGACTAGCGAGGAATGAGCAGTTCTTC.

Only a few counts were recorded for this clonotype. V is TRBV18 and J is TRBJ2-4, with D possibly TRBD1 on 6 matching bases. The ends were cut back, 3 bases at V and 8 bases at J, with 11 bases in the middle. The CDR3 runs to 13 residues. Germline CDR1 and CDR2: KGHSH and LQKENI. CDR3: CASSPRQEDIQYF. The CDR3 DNA reads TGTGCCAGCTCACCGCGACAGGAGGACATTCAGTACTTC.

This clonotype occurred a few times. The J gene is TRBJ2-5, the V gene TRBV5-5, with TRBD1 matching over 10 bases. The V segment lost 4 bases and the J segment 2 bases; nucleotides outside the gene matches: 8. Germline V gene data show CDR1 as SGHKS and CDR2 as YYEKEE (reference sequence). There are 16 residues in the CDR3. As DNA, the CDR3 is TGTGCCAGCAGCCCCCGACAGGGGGCTTGGCAAGAGACCCAGTACTTC. It is translated as CASSPRQGAWQETQYF. The variable domain in full, with the rest retrieved from reference TRBV5-5 and TRBJ2-5, is DAGVTQSPTHLIKTRGQQVTLRCSPISGHKSVSWYQQVLGQGPQFIFQYYEKEERGRGNFPDRFSARQFPNYSSELNVNALLLGDSALYLCASSPRQGAWQETQYFGPGTRLLVL.

V gene TRBV6-1 combines with J gene TRBJ2-7, with 7 bases lining up with TRBD1. CDR1 is MNHNS and CDR2 is SASEGT in the germline V gene. V shed 3 bases and J 6 bases; nucleotides not matched to a gene: 8. The CDR3 covers 14 residues. In nucleotides, the CDR3 is TGTGCCAGCAGTGAGGTTCGACAGGGTCTCGAGCAGTACGTC. Translating it yields CASSEVRQGLEQYV.

The gene calls are TRBV4-1 and TRBJ2-1, with unresolved D. V was shortened by 7 bases and J by 10 bases, with 14 bases between the two germline ends. The germline gives CDR1 MGHRA, CDR2 YSYEKL. The length of the CDR3 is 12 residues. The CDR3 bases are TGCGCCAGCAAAGACCCGGCCGGGGAGCAGTTCTTC. The encoded protein is CASKDPAGEQFF.

The V gene is TRBV28, the J gene TRBJ2-7, with 8 bases fitting TRBD1. Looked up from germline, CDR1 is MDHEN and CDR2 is SYDVKM. V lost 5 bases to trimming and J lost 3 bases; unmatched junction nucleotides: 6. This CDR3 contains 14 residues. CDR3 bases: TGTGCCAGCAGTGACAGGGGACCTTACTACGAGCAGTACGTC. Residues: CASSDRGPYYEQYV.

This clonotype showed up just a few times. The V gene is TRBV20-1, the J gene TRBJ2-5; 8 bases agree with TRBD2. The CDR3 covers 18 residues. The germline V gene encodes CDR1 DFQATT and CDR2 SNEGSKA (reference sequence). The trim removed 6 bases at V and 5 bases at J, leaving 23 bases unmatched. As DNA, the CDR3 is TGCAGTGCCACCATTCTTAGCGGGGACCCCAGTCCCAGCGAGACCCAGTACTTC. Protein product: CSATILSGDPSPSETQYF.

This clonotype was counted a few times. The chain uses TRBV7-8 and TRBJ2-1; D uncertain. This CDR3 contains 15 residues. Germline V gives CDR1 SGHVS, CDR2 FQNEAQ. Trimming took off 1 base at V and 6 bases at J, with 13 bases between the two ends. CDR3 region: CASSLVASLPNEQFF. In nucleotides, the CDR3 is TGTGCCAGCAGCTTAGTGGCCTCCCTCCCCAATGAGCAGTTCTTC.

There are a few counts of this clonotype. The rearrangement links TRBV5-1 to TRBJ2-1, with TRBD1 matching over 8 bases. The CDR3 consists of 15 residues. The ends lost 0 bases at V and 5 bases at J; junction bases unmatched: 4. Germline V CDR1 and CDR2: SGHRS, YFSETQ. CDR3 coding DNA: TGCGCCAGCAGCTTGGAGTGGGGACAGGACAATGAGCAGTTCTTC. It codes for CASSLEWGQDNEQFF.

This clonotype has a handful of counts. The chain joins TRBV28 to TRBJ2-1; a possible D gene is TRBD1 (5 bases). The germline gives CDR1 MDHEN, CDR2 SYDVKM. The CDR3 has 11 amino acids. V gave up 5 bases and J gave up 12 bases, with 11 bases separating them. CDR3 in amino acids: CASSPGDRQFF. The CDR3 DNA sequence: TGTGCCAGCAGTCCGGGCGACAGGCAGTTCTTC.

This chain uses TRBV3-1 with TRBJ2-2; D is ambiguous. Germline V gives CDR1 LGHDT, CDR2 YNNKEL (reference sequence). This CDR3 comprises 14 residues. V lost 3 bases and J 0 bases, leaving 5 bases between the germline ends. CDR3 nucleotides: TGTGCCAGCAGCCATCAGACGAACACCGGGGAGCTGTTTTTT. Residues: CASSHQTNTGELFF.

This sequence joins TRBV19 and TRBJ2-2; no firm D call. Germline V lookup: CDR1 LNHDA, CDR2 SQIVND (reference sequence). Trimming took 9 bases from V and 1 from J, leaving 3 bases between them. The CDR3 is 11 residues long. CDR3 in amino acids: CARMNTGELFF. The CDR3 nucleotides are TGTGCCAGGATGAACACCGGGGAGCTGTTTTTT.